These 28 T cell receptor beta chains were sequenced from one sample in a study of cytomegalovirus exposure and HLA in healthy donors. Repertoires were generated with immunoSEQ multiplex PCR, while TCRdb's copy carries only in-frame clones and drops some. The sample contains fewer than 55,000 clones, roughly nine tenths of which appear only once. The sample consisted of PBMCs. These receptors were obtained from a man aged 18 to 35 in good health and CMV-seronegative.

The chain carries TRBV28 and TRBJ2-7; 7 nucleotides agree with TRBD1. Germline-derived CDR1 and CDR2 are MDHEN and SYDVKM. The V segment lost 6 bases and the J segment 0 bases; nucleotides outside the gene matches: 8. The CDR3 runs to 15 residues. The CDR3 coding sequence is TGTGCCAGCAGCCCGGGCAGGGGGATCTCCTACGAGCAGTACTTC. As protein: CASSPGRGISYEQYF.

V and J are TRBV30 and TRBJ2-3; 7 bases map to TRBD2. From germline, CDR1 is GTSNPN and CDR2 SVGIG (reference sequence). Trimming took 0 bases from V and 2 from J; bases not matched to a gene: 8. This CDR3 contains 16 residues. The CDR3 DNA follows: TGTGCCTGGAGTGTACGGAGTGCGGGAGCCACAGATACGCAGTATTTT. As protein: CAWSVRSAGATDTQYF.

A single count supports this clone. The chain links TRBV5-6 to TRBJ2-3; 15 bases line up with TRBD2. This CDR3 contains 17 residues. Germline V gene data show CDR1 as SGHDT and CDR2 as YYEEEE. V shed 4 bases and J 6 bases; nucleotides not matched to a gene: 9. The CDR3 is CASSPGLAGGRPDTQYF. The CDR3 bases are TGTGCCAGCAGCCCGGGACTAGCGGGAGGCCGACCGGATACGCAGTATTTT.

The chain uses TRBV5-3 and TRBJ2-3, with a possible D match to TRBD2 (6 bases). TRBV5-3 is designated an ORF whose function remains uncertain. V lost 0 bases, J lost 7 bases, and 18 bases lay in between. The CDR3 consists of 16 residues. Here the CDR3 reads CARSLAVADHRNTQYF. CDR3 nucleotide sequence: TGTGCCAGAAGCTTGGCCGTAGCGGACCACAGAAATACGCAGTATTTT.

The chain is built from TRBV5-1 and TRBJ2-1, with 8 nucleotides matching TRBD1. The germline V gene encodes CDR1 SGHRS and CDR2 YFSETQ. J gave up 4 bases and V 0 bases, and 0 bases lay outside the gene matches. This CDR3 region has 14 residues. The CDR3 DNA is TGCGCCAGCAGCTTGGGGGACAGGTACAATGAGCAGTTCTTC. It specifies CASSLGDRYNEQFF.

The V gene is TRBV10-3, the J gene TRBJ2-7; perhaps TRBD1 as D (6 bases). The CDR3 covers 12 residues. Germline V gene lookup returns CDR1 ENHRY and CDR2 SYGVKD. Trimming stripped 5 bases from V and 3 bases from J, with 8 bases between. The CDR3 DNA sequence: TGTGCCATCAGTACAGGGAGCTACGAGCAGTACTTC. Translating it yields CAISTGSYEQYF.

V is TRBV5-1 and J is TRBJ2-1; D unresolved. The CDR3 spans 15 residues. CDR1 is SGHRS, CDR2 YFSETQ, per germline. V lost 1 base to trimming and J lost 4 bases, with 12 bases between them. In DNA, the CDR3 is TGCGCCAGCAGCTTGCTTGGAGCCTTATACAATGAGCAGTTCTTC. It encodes CASSLLGALYNEQFF.

The chain's CDR3 is CASSLIRGASGELFF. DNA of the CDR3: TGTGCCAGCAGCCTCATCCGGGGGGCGTCCGGGGAGCTGTTTTTT. The V and J genes are TRBV11-2 and TRBJ2-2; possibly TRBD2 for D (7 bases). The V and J ends lost 5 bases and 6 bases respectively, with 16 bases between them. The CDR3 contains 15 residues. The germline gives CDR1 SGHAT, CDR2 FQNNGV.

The chain recombines TRBV6-6 with TRBJ2-1, with TRBD2 identical over 7 bases. Germline V gene sequence: CDR1 MNHNY, CDR2 SVGAGI (reference sequence). The V and J ends lost 2 bases and 8 bases, in that order; junction bases with no gene match: 3. The CDR3 covers 13 residues. This CDR3 is CASSYRTRDEQFF. The CDR3 DNA reads as TGTGCCAGCAGTTACCGGACTAGAGATGAGCAGTTCTTC.

The J gene is TRBJ2-7, the V gene TRBV28; 7 bases map to TRBD1. V trimming: 2 bases; J trimming: 3 bases; junction bases outside the gene matches: 7. CDR1 MDHEN and CDR2 SYDVKM come from the germline V gene. The CDR3 runs 15 residues. The CDR3: CASSLRQGALYEQYF. DNA of the CDR3: TGTGCCAGCAGTTTAAGACAGGGTGCCCTCTACGAGCAGTACTTC.

The chain combines TRBV18 with TRBJ1-5; no clear D. Germline loops: CDR1 KGHSH, CDR2 LQKENI. V gave up 6 bases and J gave up 10 bases, with 16 bases separating them. This CDR3 is built from 13 residues. The CDR3 region is CASSPNLGQPQHF. The DNA for the CDR3 is TGTGCCAGCTCCCCTAACTTGGGCCAACCCCAGCATTTT.

The sample holds a few counts of this clone. This rearrangement joins TRBV6-4 to TRBJ1-2; D is uncertain. The CDR3 spans 15 residues. Germline lookup yields CDR1 MRHNA and CDR2 SNTAGT. Trimming took 2 bases from V and 4 from J, leaving 14 bases between them. Here the CDR3 reads CASSDGRIGGYGYTF. CDR3 in DNA: TGTGCCAGCAGTGACGGCCGGATTGGAGGCTATGGCTACACCTTC.

This clone was counted once. The J gene is TRBJ1-5, the V gene TRBV5-1; no reliable D call. Trimming left V 0 bases short and J 7 bases short, with 8 bases between. The CDR3 has 13 amino acids. Germline assignment: CDR1 SGHRS and CDR2 YFSETQ. The CDR3 sequence is CASSLDRDQPQHF. CDR3 bases: TGCGCCAGCAGCTTGGACAGAGACCAGCCCCAGCATTTT. Variable domain in full (rest from reference TRBV5-1 and TRBJ1-5): KAGVTQTPRYLIKTRGQQVTLSCSPISGHRSVSWYQQTPGQGLQFLFEYFSETQRNKGNFPGRFSGRQFSNSRSEMNVSTLELGDSALYLCASSLDRDQPQHFGDGTRLSIL.

This rearrangement joins TRBV27 to TRBJ2-7; 9 bases match TRBD1. CDR1 MNHEY and CDR2 SMNVEV come from the germline V gene (reference sequence). V trimming: 4 bases; J trimming: 4 bases; junction bases outside the gene matches: 5. The CDR3 has 14 residues. CDR3 nucleotide sequence: TGTGCCAGCAGTTCTCCGGGACAGGGATACGAGCAGTACTTC. Amino acid sequence: CASSSPGQGYEQYF.

Only a few counts were recorded for this clone. This rearrangement joins TRBV30 to TRBJ1-1, with D possibly being TRBD1 (6 bases). CDR1 and CDR2 (germline): GTSNPN, SVGIG (reference sequence). CDR3 length: 13 residues. Trimming removed 2 bases at V and 5 bases at J, with 12 bases between. CDR3 region: CAWSQGRGTEAFF. The DNA of the CDR3 is TGTGCCTGGAGTCAGGGGAGAGGGACTGAAGCTTTCTTT.

The V gene is TRBV9, the J gene TRBJ2-1; no definite D call. V was trimmed by 2 bases and J by 6 bases, leaving 9 bases between them. The CDR3 sequence is 13 residues long. CDR1 SGDLS and CDR2 YYNGEE come from the germline V gene. Written as DNA, the CDR3 is TGTGCCAGCAGCGTTCGACTTTCCAATGAGCAGTTCTTC. As protein: CASSVRLSNEQFF.

This chain uses TRBV5-4 with TRBJ2-3; weak D call: TRBD1 (6 bases). The CDR3 runs to 17 residues. Germline CDR1 and CDR2: SGHNT and YYREEE (reference sequence). The V gene lost 3 bases and the J gene lost 1 base, with 18 bases spanning the gap. CDR3 sequence reads: CASSSLAAGVGTDTQYF. The CDR3 coding sequence is TGTGCCAGCAGCTCCCTGGCGGCAGGGGTGGGCACAGATACGCAGTATTTT.

The rearrangement joins TRBV28 to TRBJ2-5, with 7 nucleotides matching TRBD2. V lost 3 bases and J lost 2; bases outside the gene matches: 9. The CDR3 covers 16 residues. The germline gives CDR1 MDHEN, CDR2 SYDVKM. CDR3 in amino acids: CASSLGRGSQQETQYF. In DNA form, the CDR3 reads TGTGCCAGCAGTTTGGGGCGGGGGAGCCAACAAGAGACCCAGTACTTC. The whole variable domain, remainder taken from reference TRBV28 and TRBJ2-5, is DVKVTQSSRYLVKRTGEKVFLECVQDMDHENMFWYRQDPGLGLRLIYFSYDVKMKEKGDIPEGYSVSREKKERFSLILESASTNQTSMYLCASSLGRGSQQETQYFGPGTRLLVL.

CDR3 amino acids: CASSSDRGPTGELFF. The CDR3 coding sequence is TGTGCCAGCAGCTCGGACAGGGGGCCGACCGGGGAGCTGTTTTTT. V and J are TRBV6-6 and TRBJ2-2, with 11 bases aligning to TRBD1. The CDR3 runs 15 residues. J lost 5 bases, V lost 6 bases, and 5 bases had no gene match. Germline CDR1 is MNHNY and CDR2 is SVGAGI (reference sequence).

This chain joins TRBV5-1 and TRBJ2-1, with D possibly being TRBD2 (5 bases). V lost 0 bases, J lost 0 bases, and 13 bases lay in between. The CDR3 covers 17 residues. Germline-derived CDR1 and CDR2 are SGHRS and YFSETQ. CDR3 DNA: TGCGCCAGCAGCTTGGGAGGACTCGCGGCCTCCTACAATGAGCAGTTCTTC. Encoded protein: CASSLGGLAASYNEQFF.

This chain uses TRBV7-8 with TRBJ2-1; 12 bases agree with TRBD1. This CDR3 has 14 residues. The trim removed 8 bases at V and 8 bases at J, leaving 7 bases unmatched. Germline V gene data show CDR1 as SGHVS and CDR2 as FQNEAQ. CDR3 in DNA: TGTGCCAGCTATCACGGGACAGGGGGCGATGAGCAGTTCTTC. Translated, it gives CASYHGTGGDEQFF.

The chain uses TRBV7-9 and TRBJ1-5; D is ambiguous. Germline assignment: CDR1 SEHNR and CDR2 FQNEAQ (reference sequence). V lost 1 base, J lost 7 bases, and 8 bases lay in between. The CDR3 loop spans 13 amino acids. The CDR3 sequence is CASSLVSGQPQHF. As DNA, the CDR3 is TGTGCCAGCAGCTTAGTATCTGGCCAGCCCCAGCATTTT.

V is TRBV6-4 and J is TRBJ2-1, with 7 bases matching TRBD2. The V segment lost 0 bases and the J segment 4 bases; nucleotides outside the gene matches: 12. The germline CDR1 and CDR2 sequences are MRHNA and SNTAGT. The CDR3 is made up of 18 amino acids. CDR3 region: CASSDSNTASGDYNEQFF. CDR3 DNA sequence: TGTGCCAGCAGTGACTCAAATACGGCTAGCGGAGATTACAATGAGCAGTTCTTC.

The chain combines TRBV29-1 with TRBJ2-3; 7 positions agree with TRBD1. Germline V gives CDR1 SQVTM, CDR2 ANQGSEA. Unmatched junction bases numbered 7, after V lost 7 bases and J lost 6 bases. CDR3 length: 12 amino acids. The CDR3 coding sequence is TGCAGCGCCCGAGGGGGCGTGGATACGCAGTATTTT. Its translation is CSARGGVDTQYF.

The V call is TRBV7-9, the J call TRBJ1-2; D possibly corresponds to TRBD1 (6 bases). The CDR3 consists of 13 residues. V gave up 5 bases and J gave up 6 bases, with 13 bases separating them. Germline CDR1 reads SEHNR; CDR2 reads FQNEAQ (reference sequence). CDR3 in DNA: TGTGCCAGCAGCCTACGACAGGTAGATGGCTACACCTTC. Amino acids: CASSLRQVDGYTF.

The genes are TRBV4-2 and TRBJ1-3; the D is unclear. Looked up from germline, CDR1 is LGHNA and CDR2 is YNFKEQ. The CDR3 has 15 residues. Trimming stripped 1 base from V and 3 bases from J, with 10 bases between. In DNA form, the CDR3 reads TGTGCCAGCAGCCAAGCATCAGGAGGTGGAAACACCATATATTTT. It encodes CASSQASGGGNTIYF.

The rearrangement joins TRBV4-1 to TRBJ2-1; no clear D gene. The CDR3 covers 13 residues. Germline CDR1 MGHRA, CDR2 YSYEKL. V was pared by 4 bases and J by 3 bases, with 7 bases between. DNA for the CDR3: TGCGCCAGCAGCCCTGGCAACTACAATGAGCAGTTCTTC. This translates into CASSPGNYNEQFF.

The chain links TRBV11-2 to TRBJ2-2; a weak D match, TRBD1 (6 bases). V shed 5 bases and J shed 4 bases, with 17 bases lying between them. The length of the CDR3 is 16 residues. The germline V gene encodes CDR1 SGHAT and CDR2 FQNNGV. CDR3 nucleotides: TGTGCCAGCAGCGTTAGGGGGAGTGAGATCACCGGGGAGCTGTTTTTT. Its translation is CASSVRGSEITGELFF.